This T cell receptor (beta chain) appears in the sequencing data of a study of shared clonotypes between healthy human individuals. There are 14 residues in the CDR3. The V end lost 1 base, the J end lost 1 base, and 6 bases lay between the germline ends. Germline CDR1 is SGHDT and CDR2 is YYEEEE. Only in-frame clones appear in the TCRdb table, and some are missing; sequencing was by immunoSEQ multiplex PCR. The table has about a million clones, roughly 80% seen once. The genes are TRBV5-6 and TRBJ2-4, with D perhaps given as TRBD1 or TRBD2 (5 bases each). The sequence came from a man aged 18 to 30 in good health. Some clones in this sample may be carry-over from other donors' samples. The specimen sequenced was memory CD4+ T cells from PBMCs. Sample subset: CD45RA-negative fraction. The CDR3 nucleotides read TGTGCCAGCAGCTTGTGGGGGGCCAAAAACATTCAGTACTTC. Its translation: CASSLWGAKNIQYF.